The clone carrying this TCR beta chain was seen more than once but under ten times. Its antigen is unidentified. The data were obtained in a study of T cells after yellow fever vaccination. Overall study: Fractions containing few cells were prepared with SMART-Seq v4 Ultra Low Input.

Germline CDR1 SQVTM, CDR2 ANQGSEA. There are 14 residues in the CDR3. The trim removed 5 bases at V and 3 bases at J, leaving 7 bases unmatched. One entry per CDR3 protein results from TCRdb running MiXCR on the 5' RACE reads. The table lists around 550,000 distinct CDR3 sequences, 19% of them singletons. Study-level findings and limits: Subsequent booster samples again held most clones from primary vaccination (roughly 96% CD4, about 85% CD8).

V and J are TRBV29-1 and TRBJ2-7; 10 bases align to TRBD1. The sequence derives from a man in his thirties or forties who received the YFV17D yellow fever vaccine. Sample: PBMCs, taken 15 days after the yellow fever booster vaccination. The CDR3 sequence is CSVPGQGDYYEQYF. CDR3 bases: TGCAGCGTTCCTGGACAGGGGGATTACTACGAGCAGTACTTC.